The 7 T cell receptor beta chains below all came from one sample that was sequenced in a study of cytomegalovirus exposure and HLA in healthy donors. The PCR ran on 60 Vbeta and 13 Jbeta primers. Assay: immunoSEQ multiplex PCR; the TCRdb copy retains only in-frame clones and omits some. Of some 91,000 clones in the sample, around nine tenths were seen once. The sequenced sample consisted of PBMCs. These receptors came from a man aged 25-45 years in good health and CMV-seropositive.

The CDR3 DNA reads TGTGCCAGTCGACTAGCGGGAGCTCATGAGCAGTTCTTC. It yields the protein CASRLAGAHEQFF. V is TRBV19 and J is TRBJ2-1; 12 nucleotides align to TRBD2. The CDR3 runs to 13 residues. Trimming removed 8 bases from V and 8 bases from J; junction bases left unmatched: 4. The germline V gene encodes CDR1 LNHDA and CDR2 SQIVND (reference sequence).

V gene TRBV19 combines with J gene TRBJ1-3; D perhaps matches TRBD1 (6 bases). CDR1 and CDR2 (germline): LNHDA, SQIVND (reference sequence). The CDR3 runs 14 residues. The V gene lost 7 bases and the J gene lost 2 bases, with 12 bases spanning the gap. This chain's CDR3 is CASTPTGTGNTIYF. In nucleotides, the CDR3 is TGTGCCAGTACCCCAACAGGGACTGGAAACACCATATATTTT. The whole variable domain, filled in from reference TRBV19 and TRBJ1-3, reads DGGITQSPKYLFRKEGQNVTLSCEQNLNHDAMYWYRQDPGQGLRLIYYSQIVNDFQKGDIAEGYSVSREKKESFPLTVTSAQKNPTAFYLCASTPTGTGNTIYFGEGSWLTVV.

This clone has only one observation. V usage is TRBV9 and J usage is TRBJ1-2; D uncertain. Looked up from germline, CDR1 is SGDLS and CDR2 is YYNGEE. This CDR3 region has 15 residues. V lost 0 bases, J lost 5 bases, and 14 bases lay in between. The CDR3 DNA is TGTGCCAGCAGCGTAGACGGGAGAACTTCGTATGGCTACACCTTC. Its protein product is CASSVDGRTSYGYTF.

The gene calls are TRBV6-5 and TRBJ2-1, with D maybe TRBD2 (5 bases). The CDR3 has 16 residues. Trimming pared 6 bases from V and 2 bases from J, leaving 17 bases between. CDR1 is MNHEY and CDR2 is SVGAGI in the germline V gene. The CDR3 DNA reads as TGTGCCAGCAGCTACCGAGCGGCAGTGGCCTACAATGAGCAGTTCTTC. Its translation: CASSYRAAVAYNEQFF.

This CDR3 is CASSYAGTSTDTQYF. CDR3 nucleotide sequence: TGTGCCAGCAGTTACGCGGGGACTAGCACAGATACGCAGTATTTT. The chain recombines TRBV6-6 with TRBJ2-3; maybe TRBD2 (6 bases). The CDR3 has 15 residues. Per germline, CDR1 MNHNY and CDR2 SVGAGI (reference sequence). Between the trimmed V and J ends, which lost 2 bases and 0 bases, there was a span of 9 bases.

In DNA form, the CDR3 reads TGTGCCAGCAGTGAGGGAGAATCGCCCGCAGATACGCAGTATTTT. Translation gives CASSEGESPADTQYF. The chain uses TRBV6-4 and TRBJ2-3, with D maybe TRBD2 (5 bases). The CDR3 spans 15 residues. Deletions cut 3 bases from V and 4 bases from J, with 14 bases between. Germline CDR1 and CDR2: MRHNA and SNTAGT.

The rearrangement uses TRBV13 and TRBJ2-2, with D possibly matching TRBD1 (6 bases). CDR1 and CDR2 from the germline V gene are PRHDT and FYEKMQ (reference sequence). With 3 bases removed from V and 8 bases from J, the gap between germline ends came to 10 bases. The CDR3 has 13 residues. This CDR3 reads CASSFFGTGELFF. The CDR3 DNA reads as TGTGCCAGCAGCTTTTTCGGGACAGGGGAGCTGTTTTTT.